This T cell receptor beta chain was identified in a study of blood T cell repertoires in COVID-19. Here immunoSEQ multiplex PCR was the method, and the copy in TCRdb shows in-frame clones only, minus some. Here the sample spans roughly 230,000 clones, around 90% being singletons. The specimen sequenced was peripheral blood. The origin of this receptor is a woman in her sixties or seventies with COVID-19, enrolled during active disease.

The CDR3 nucleotides are TGTGCCAGCAGATCCCGACAGTGGGCCTACAATGAGCAGTTCTTC. Its protein product is CASRSRQWAYNEQFF. The J gene is TRBJ2-1, the V gene TRBV6-5; perhaps TRBD1 as D (5 bases). The CDR3 extends over 15 amino acids. Germline loops: CDR1 MNHEY, CDR2 SVGAGI. V was trimmed by 6 bases and J by 2 bases, leaving 14 bases between them.